The 10 T cell receptor beta chains presented below share a single source sample, sequenced in a study of radiotherapy plus CTLA-4 blockade in lung cancer. Sequencing used immunoSEQ multiplex PCR; TCRdb keeps in-frame clones, though not all of them. The profile shows about 68,000 clones, 79% of them singletons. The sample was peripheral blood, taken from a patient treated with radiotherapy plus ipilimumab. These receptor sequences come from a human donor with non-small cell lung cancer who had a complete response to radiotherapy plus ipilimumab.

This rearrangement joins TRBV9 to TRBJ1-6; TRBD1 matches 8 bases. V was clipped by 4 bases and J by 0 bases; unmatched bases: 3. CDR1 and CDR2 (germline): SGDLS, YYNGEE. The CDR3 loop spans 16 amino acids. This CDR3 is CASSRTGGSYNSPLHF. Here the CDR3 DNA reads TGTGCCAGCAGCCGTACAGGGGGCTCCTATAATTCACCCCTCCACTTT.

This chain joins TRBV19 and TRBJ1-5; TRBD1 is a possible D gene (5 bases). The CDR3 totals 14 residues. Germline CDR1 is LNHDA and CDR2 is SQIVND (reference sequence). V lost 2 bases and J lost 6, with 11 bases in between. DNA of the CDR3: TGTGCCAGTAGTATAACAGGTATAGGTCAGCCCCAGCATTTT. As protein: CASSITGIGQPQHF.

This clone was observed once. This chain connects TRBV6-5 to TRBJ2-1; no reliable D call. Trimming cost V 0 bases and J 8 bases, with 11 bases left between them. The CDR3 is made up of 14 amino acids. The germline gives CDR1 MNHEY, CDR2 SVGAGI. This chain's CDR3 is CASSYSRKNHEQFF. CDR3 nucleotides: TGTGCCAGCAGTTACTCGAGAAAAAACCATGAGCAGTTCTTC.

V and J are TRBV28 and TRBJ1-5; tentatively, D is TRBD1 (5 bases). Germline loops: CDR1 MDHEN, CDR2 SYDVKM. With 8 bases removed from V and 1 base from J, the gap between germline ends came to 9 bases. This CDR3 comprises 13 residues. In DNA, the CDR3 is TGTGCCAGCGGGGCGTCAAGCAATCAGCCCCAGCATTTT. Translation gives CASGASSNQPQHF.

This clone was observed a single time. V is TRBV28 and J is TRBJ1-1; D uncertain. The germline V gene has CDR1 MDHEN and CDR2 SYDVKM. The CDR3 runs 13 residues. V was clipped by 10 bases and J by 8 bases, with 20 bases between them. In DNA, the CDR3 is TGTGCCACCCATCCTCCAGTAGCGCCGGAAGCTTTCTTT. Protein sequence: CATHPPVAPEAFF.

This clone was observed a handful of times. The chain has TRBV30 and TRBJ1-1, with no clear D. Germline V gene sequence: CDR1 GTSNPN, CDR2 SVGIG (reference sequence). Trimming removed 2 bases at V and 2 bases at J, with 15 bases between. CDR3 length equals 15 residues. CDR3 in DNA: TGTGCCTGGAGTAGGGCGGGGAGTGTCAACACTGAAGCTTTCTTT. It yields the protein CAWSRAGSVNTEAFF. The complete variable domain, with remaining parts taken from reference TRBV30 and TRBJ1-1, reads SQTIHQWPATLVQPVGSPLSLECTVEGTSNPNLYWYRQAAGRGLQLLFYSVGIGQISSEVPQNLSASRPQDRQFILSSKKLLLSDSGFYLCAWSRAGSVNTEAFFGQGTRLTVV.

This clone was recorded a few times. The chain is built from TRBV27 and TRBJ1-2; 7 bases are shared with TRBD1. The CDR3 extends over 14 amino acids. Per germline, CDR1 MNHEY and CDR2 SMNVEV (reference sequence). V shed 5 bases and J 5 bases; nucleotides not matched to a gene: 8. The CDR3 DNA sequence: TGTGCCAGCAGTCGAGAAAGACAGGGATATGGCTACACCTTC. This translates into CASSRERQGYGYTF.

V usage is TRBV18 and J usage is TRBJ1-2, with TRBD1 identical over 11 bases. J lost 7 bases, V lost 4 bases, and 8 bases had no gene match. Germline V lookup: CDR1 KGHSH, CDR2 LQKENI. The CDR3 runs to 15 residues. CDR3 DNA: TGTGCCAGCTCACAAGGACAGGGGGCCCGCGGTGGCTACACCTTC. Amino acids: CASSQGQGARGGYTF.

This clone appeared once. The V and J genes are TRBV11-2 and TRBJ2-7; 11 bases are shared with TRBD1. This CDR3 comprises 14 residues. In germline, CDR1 is SGHAT, CDR2 FQNNGV. The junction had 10 bases not matched to a gene; V was cut back by 8 bases and J by 7 bases. For the CDR3, the DNA is TGTGCCAGCTCATCCGGGACAGGGGGTAGGGAGCAGTACTTC. Protein sequence: CASSSGTGGREQYF.

V and J are TRBV2 and TRBJ2-3; TRBD2 aligns across 8 bases. V trimming: 0 bases; J trimming: 5 bases; junction bases outside the gene matches: 7. This CDR3 has 16 residues. CDR1 is SNHLY and CDR2 is FYNNEI in the germline V gene. Here the CDR3 DNA reads TGTGCCAGCAGTGAAGCAGCTGGGACTAGTGAAGATACGCAGTATTTT. This encodes CASSEAAGTSEDTQYF.